Following are 7 T cell receptor beta chains from one sample sequenced in a study of blood T cells in healthy people across ages. A J-beta primer mix and a sample-barcoded 5' primer were used in a second PCR of about 7 to 11 cycles. TCRdb independently ran MiXCR on the 5' RACE reads; one entry per CDR3 protein. The repertoire includes around 900,000 distinct CDR3 sequences, about 53% of them detected once, and 20% to 25% sits in the top ten. Sequencing was performed on blood. The origin of the receptors is a woman aged 55-70 years in good health.

This rearrangement joins TRBV5-4 to TRBJ2-1, with D possibly matching TRBD2 (5 bases). V lost 4 bases, J lost 8 bases, and 16 bases lay in between. This CDR3 has 14 residues. Germline assignment: CDR1 SGHNT and CDR2 YYREEE (reference sequence). CDR3 DNA sequence: TGTGCCAGCAGCGTTGTCCTAGCATCGGATGAGCAGTTCTTC. Translating gives CASSVVLASDEQFF.

This chain links TRBV12-3 or TRBV12-4 with TRBJ2-7; D is perhaps TRBD2 (5 bases). The CDR3 extends over 13 amino acids. V was clipped by 3 bases and J by 6 bases, with 12 bases between them. As DNA, the CDR3 is TGTGCCAGCAGTTTGAATATACTAGGCGAGCAGTACTTC. As protein: CASSLNILGEQYF.

This chain connects TRBV27 to TRBJ1-6, with D possibly TRBD1 on 6 matching bases. V shed 2 bases and J shed 8 bases, with 13 bases lying between them. The germline CDR1 and CDR2 sequences are MNHEY and SMNVEV (reference sequence). The CDR3 loop spans 15 amino acids. The CDR3 loop is CASSLDGTLHSPLHF. The CDR3 DNA reads as TGTGCCAGCAGTTTAGACGGGACACTCCATTCACCCCTCCACTTT.

CDR3 sequence reads: CASSQDASLDEQYF. In nucleotides, the CDR3 is TGCGCCAGCAGCCAAGATGCTAGTCTCGATGAGCAGTACTTC. The chain has TRBV4-3 and TRBJ2-7; no definite D call. V was pared by 0 bases and J by 7 bases, with 13 bases between. Germline V lookup: CDR1 LGHNA, CDR2 YSLEER. There are 14 residues in the CDR3.

The chain is built from TRBV29-1 and TRBJ2-7; D is possibly TRBD2 (5 bases). Germline V gives CDR1 SQVTM, CDR2 ANQGSEA. V dropped 7 bases and J dropped 2 bases, with 12 bases sitting between them. CDR3 length: 12 residues. The CDR3 spells CSASSHPYEQYF. The CDR3 DNA reads TGCAGCGCTAGCTCCCATCCCTACGAGCAGTACTTC.

The V gene is TRBV12-3 or TRBV12-4, the J gene TRBJ2-1; no definite D call. This CDR3 has 11 residues. Trimming took off 3 bases at V and 9 bases at J, with 6 bases between the two ends. The CDR3: CASSFLGEQFF. The CDR3 bases are TGTGCCAGCAGTTTTTTGGGTGAGCAGTTCTTC.

This clonotype was observed a few times. The gene calls are TRBV7-6 and TRBJ2-5; maybe TRBD1 (5 bases). Between the trimmed V and J ends, which lost 2 bases and 1 base, there was a span of 11 bases. From germline, CDR1 is SGHVS and CDR2 FNYEAQ. CDR3 size: 15 residues. CDR3 sequence reads: CASSLMAGLQETQYF. The CDR3 nucleotides are TGTGCCAGCAGCTTAATGGCAGGGCTCCAAGAGACCCAGTACTTC. Variable domain in full (rest from reference TRBV7-6 and TRBJ2-5): GAGVSQSPRYKVTKRGQDVALRCDPISGHVSLYWYRQALGQGPEFLTYFNYEAQQDKSGLPNDRFSAERPEGSISTLTIQRTEQRDSAMYRCASSLMAGLQETQYFGPGTRLLVL.